Following are 29 T cell receptor beta chains from one sample sequenced in a study of cytomegalovirus exposure and HLA in healthy donors. Use of 60 Vbeta and 13 Jbeta primers characterized the PCR. The assay was immunoSEQ multiplex PCR, and TCRdb's table has in-frame clones only and misses some. The sample has roughly 190,000 clones, around 86% seen once; the top ten hold approximately 10%. Sample: PBMCs. These receptors came from a woman between 50 and 59 years old in good health and CMV-seropositive.

V is TRBV6-5 and J is TRBJ2-1; TRBD2 agrees at 10 bases. The germline CDR1 and CDR2 sequences are MNHEY and SVGAGI. The CDR3 is made up of 16 amino acids. V lost 0 bases, J lost 7 bases, and 6 bases stayed unmatched. The chain's CDR3 is CASSYSRAGGLNEQFF. CDR3 nucleotide sequence: TGTGCCAGCAGTTACTCAAGAGCGGGGGGGCTGAATGAGCAGTTCTTC.

In this sample, this clone turned up a few times. The chain uses TRBV4-2 and TRBJ2-7; D is perhaps TRBD2 (5 bases). The germline V gene has CDR1 LGHNA and CDR2 YNFKEQ. The V and J ends lost 0 bases and 1 base respectively, with 13 bases between them. The CDR3 contains 16 residues. The CDR3 DNA reads TGTGCCAGCAGCCAAGATTCGGTAGCGCCATCCTACGAGCAGTACTTC. Translated: CASSQDSVAPSYEQYF.

V gene TRBV2 combines with J gene TRBJ2-3; 9 nucleotides line up with TRBD2. Per germline, CDR1 SNHLY and CDR2 FYNNEI. V lost 4 bases to trimming and J lost 2 bases; unmatched junction nucleotides: 4. The CDR3 has 15 amino acids. The CDR3 region has the DNA TGTGCCAGCAGTGGGCTAGCGGGGACCACAGATACGCAGTATTTT. This gives the protein CASSGLAGTTDTQYF.

V is TRBV5-1 and J is TRBJ1-3; weak D call: TRBD1 (6 bases). Trimming removed 0 bases at V and 4 bases at J, with 11 bases between. This CDR3 spans 15 amino acids. Germline loops: CDR1 SGHRS, CDR2 YFSETQ. The CDR3: CASSLVGGEGNTIYF. In DNA form, the CDR3 reads TGCGCCAGCAGCTTGGTTGGGGGCGAAGGAAACACCATATATTTT.

V and J are TRBV18 and TRBJ1-6; 9 bases are a match to TRBD1. The CDR3 runs 15 residues. From germline, CDR1 is KGHSH and CDR2 LQKENI. The V gene end was trimmed by 2 bases and the J gene end by 8 bases; junction bases not matched to a gene: 4. The CDR3 here is CASSPVTGGDSPLHF. CDR3 sequence (DNA): TGTGCCAGCTCACCAGTCACAGGGGGCGATTCACCCCTCCACTTT. The whole variable domain, remainder taken from reference TRBV18 and TRBJ1-6, is NAGVMQNPRHLVRRRGQEARLRCSPMKGHSHVYWYRQLPEEGLKFMVYLQKENIIDESGMPKERFSAEFPKEGPSILRIQQVVRGDSAAYFCASSPVTGGDSPLHFGNGTRLTVT.

V usage is TRBV5-4 and J usage is TRBJ2-5, with a weak D call TRBD2 (6 bases). Per the germline V gene, CDR1 is SGHNT and CDR2 is YYREEE (reference sequence). The V and J ends lost 4 bases and 0 bases respectively, with 13 bases between them. The CDR3 totals 15 residues. CDR3 in DNA: TGTGCCAGCAGCCCGGGACTGGGGTACCAAGAGACCCAGTACTTC. This sequence encodes CASSPGLGYQETQYF.

This clone is a singleton in its sample. The rearrangement joins TRBV27 to TRBJ2-5; D is undetermined. Judging by the DNA end, TRBJ2-7 fits better; the J call may be wrong. The CDR3 consists of 12 residues. From germline, CDR1 is MNHEY and CDR2 SMNVEV (reference sequence). Here the CDR3 reads CASSTTQGEQYF. Here the CDR3 DNA reads TGTGCCAGCAGTACTACACAAGGCGAGCAGTACTTC.

This clone was counted between two and nine times. The chain combines TRBV6-1 with TRBJ2-5; 9 bases are a match to TRBD1. V lost 8 bases, J lost 6 bases, and 10 bases stayed unmatched. The CDR3 covers 14 residues. Germline CDR1 MNHNS, CDR2 SASEGT. In nucleotides, the CDR3 is TGTGCCAGCGACCGGACAGGGGAACGAAAGACCCAGTACTTC. Encoded protein: CASDRTGERKTQYF.

CDR3 protein: CASSKAGGNTEAFF. The CDR3 DNA reads TGTGCCAGCAGCAAAGCAGGGGGAAACACTGAAGCTTTCTTT. The chain is built from TRBV7-6 and TRBJ1-1; 7 bases match TRBD1. The V segment lost 5 bases and the J segment 2 bases; nucleotides outside the gene matches: 5. The CDR3 consists of 14 residues. Germline V gives CDR1 SGHVS, CDR2 FNYEAQ.

The V call is TRBV4-3, the J call TRBJ1-5; D is uncertain. CDR1 is LGHNA, CDR2 YSLEER, per germline. V gave up 2 bases and J gave up 3 bases, with 14 bases separating them. The CDR3 has 16 residues. For the CDR3, the DNA is TGCGCCAGCAGCCAACAGCTTACAGTCGACAATCAGCCCCAGCATTTT. Protein sequence: CASSQQLTVDNQPQHF.

The chain uses TRBV10-1 and TRBJ2-3; the D gene is possibly TRBD1 (6 bases). CDR1 and CDR2 (germline): WNHNN, SYGVQD (reference sequence). There are 14 residues in the CDR3. The V and J ends lost 5 bases and 3 bases respectively, with 12 bases between them. The CDR3 loop is CASSRQDDTDTQYF. In DNA form, the CDR3 reads TGCGCCAGCAGTAGACAGGACGATACAGATACGCAGTATTTT.

The chain joins TRBV18 to TRBJ1-1; tentatively, D is TRBD1 (5 bases). With 1 base removed from V and 1 base from J, the gap between germline ends came to 10 bases. From germline, CDR1 is KGHSH and CDR2 LQKENI. This CDR3 spans 15 amino acids. The CDR3 here is CASSPLDSPNTEAFF. CDR3 DNA sequence: TGTGCCAGCTCACCACTCGACAGTCCGAACACTGAAGCTTTCTTT.

This chain joins TRBV6-5 and TRBJ1-5; 7 bases match TRBD1. CDR3 length: 13 amino acids. V was clipped by 6 bases and J by 9 bases; unmatched bases: 8. Germline V CDR1 and CDR2: MNHEY, SVGAGI. The CDR3 nucleotides read TGTGCCAGCAGACGGGACAGCGCAGGGCCCCAGCATTTT. Translation gives CASRRDSAGPQHF.

The chain uses TRBV7-2 and TRBJ2-7; 12 bases fit TRBD1. The CDR3 runs 15 residues. Germline V gene lookup returns CDR1 SGHTA and CDR2 FQGNSA. V shed 5 bases and J 6 bases; nucleotides not matched to a gene: 8. CDR3: CASSPGQGARSEQYF. For the CDR3, the DNA is TGTGCCAGCAGCCCGGGACAGGGGGCCAGGAGCGAGCAGTACTTC.

V gene TRBV4-1 combines with J gene TRBJ1-1; 9 bases align to TRBD1. J was trimmed by 3 bases and V by 2 bases; bases with no gene match: 4. Germline loops: CDR1 MGHRA, CDR2 YSYEKL. The length of the CDR3 is 15 residues. The CDR3 spells CASSQPDRGYTEAFF. In nucleotides, the CDR3 is TGCGCCAGCAGCCAACCTGACAGGGGGTACACTGAAGCTTTCTTT.

The V and J genes are TRBV10-3 and TRBJ2-4; TRBD1 might be the D (6 bases). In germline, CDR1 is ENHRY, CDR2 SYGVKD. Trimming cost V 0 bases and J 9 bases, with 12 bases left between them. This CDR3 comprises 14 residues. The CDR3 DNA follows: TGTGCCATCAGTGAGTCCCTAGCCAGGGGCATTCAGTACTTC. Amino acids: CAISESLARGIQYF.

V and J are TRBV5-1 and TRBJ2-3; D might be TRBD2 (5 bases). Germline-derived CDR1 and CDR2 are SGHRS and YFSETQ. The CDR3 is 14 residues long. Between the trimmed V and J ends, which lost 3 bases and 6 bases, there was a span of 14 bases. CDR3 coding DNA: TGCGCCAGCAGCTCACGGACTGACAAGGATACGCAGTATTTT. Amino acids: CASSSRTDKDTQYF.

The genes are TRBV18 and TRBJ1-2; no reliable D call. The V gene's germline CDR1 is KGHSH and CDR2 LQKENI. This CDR3 has 15 amino acids. Deletions cut 3 bases from V and 2 bases from J, with 13 bases between. CDR3 sequence: CASSPLSGENYGYTF. The CDR3 nucleotides are TGTGCCAGCTCACCGCTAAGTGGGGAGAACTATGGCTACACCTTC.

Details on this clone: At one of its ends the junction is not consistent with the germline gene, which may arise from a read error. This sequence joins TRBV9 and TRBJ1-6, with a weak D call TRBD1 (6 bases). This CDR3 is 17 amino acids long. The germline V gene has CDR1 SGDLS and CDR2 YYNGEE. CDR3 sequence reads: CAGSAGGGGSYNSPLHF. CDR3 nucleotides: TGTGCCGGCAGCGCTGGGGGCGGAGGATCCTATAATTCACCCCTCCACTTT.

This chain joins TRBV19 and TRBJ1-2, with 7 bases fitting TRBD1. The CDR3 runs 14 residues. V lost 6 bases and J lost 1; bases outside the gene matches: 5. CDR1 LNHDA and CDR2 SQIVND come from the germline V gene (reference sequence). CDR3 loop: CASSRTGINYGYTF. The CDR3, as DNA: TGTGCCAGTAGCCGGACAGGTATTAACTATGGCTACACCTTC. The variable domain in full, with the rest retrieved from reference TRBV19 and TRBJ1-2, is DGGITQSPKYLFRKEGQNVTLSCEQNLNHDAMYWYRQDPGQGLRLIYYSQIVNDFQKGDIAEGYSVSREKKESFPLTVTSAQKNPTAFYLCASSRTGINYGYTFGSGTRLTVV.

This chain joins TRBV6-1 and TRBJ2-2; no definite D call. The V gene's germline CDR1 is MNHNS and CDR2 SASEGT. The CDR3 sequence is 14 residues long. The V gene lost 4 bases and the J gene lost 5 bases, with 11 bases spanning the gap. In DNA, the CDR3 is TGTGCCAGCAGTGTACAGTTTGGGACCGGGGAGCTGTTTTTT. Its protein is CASSVQFGTGELFF.

V gene TRBV27 combines with J gene TRBJ2-2; possibly TRBD2 for D (5 bases). The V gene's germline CDR1 is MNHEY and CDR2 SMNVEV (reference sequence). V lost 10 bases, J lost 7 bases, and 16 bases lay in between. The CDR3 is 13 residues long. The CDR3 region is CATQRISNGELFF. The CDR3 coding sequence is TGTGCCACCCAGCGGATTAGCAACGGGGAGCTGTTTTTT.

V usage is TRBV18 and J usage is TRBJ2-3; 8 nucleotides align to TRBD1. Germline values: CDR1 KGHSH, CDR2 LQKENI. This CDR3 region has 14 residues. J gave up 4 bases and V 2 bases, and 2 bases lay outside the gene matches. The CDR3 DNA reads as TGTGCCAGCTCACCAGTACAGGGGGCAGATACGCAGTATTTT. Protein sequence: CASSPVQGADTQYF. Looking up the rest from reference TRBV18 and TRBJ2-3 gives the full variable domain: NAGVMQNPRHLVRRRGQEARLRCSPMKGHSHVYWYRQLPEEGLKFMVYLQKENIIDESGMPKERFSAEFPKEGPSILRIQQVVRGDSAAYFCASSPVQGADTQYFGPGTRLTVL.

This clone was observed a handful of times. The chain is built from TRBV15 and TRBJ1-5, with D perhaps matching TRBD1 (5 bases). Per germline, CDR1 LNHNV and CDR2 YYDKDF (reference sequence). The CDR3 runs to 13 residues. The V gene lost 9 bases and the J gene lost 3 bases, with 12 bases spanning the gap. The CDR3 DNA reads TGTGCCACTGGAGACAGCAACAATCAGCCCCAGCATTTT. This codes for CATGDSNNQPQHF. Full variable domain (remainder filled in from reference TRBV15 and TRBJ1-5): DAMVIQNPRYQVTQFGKPVTLSCSQTLNHNVMYWYQQKSSQAPKLLFHYYDKDFNNEADTPDNFQSRRPNTSFCFLDIRSPGLGDTAMYLCATGDSNNQPQHFGDGTRLSIL.

The chain employs TRBV30 and TRBJ2-5; D is undetermined. Germline assignment: CDR1 GTSNPN and CDR2 SVGIG (reference sequence). Trimming stripped 4 bases from V and 2 bases from J, with 8 bases between. The CDR3 is 12 amino acids. The CDR3 bases are TGTGCCTGGAAGATTAGACAAGAGACCCAGTACTTC. The encoded protein is CAWKIRQETQYF.

This rearrangement joins TRBV28 to TRBJ1-6, with 9 bases fitting TRBD1. The V segment lost 10 bases and the J segment 7 bases; nucleotides outside the gene matches: 11. The CDR3 extends over 15 amino acids. In germline, CDR1 is MDHEN, CDR2 SYDVKM. Here the CDR3 DNA reads TGTGCCACTCCGGGGCTACAGGGGGCCAATTCACCCCTCCACTTT. Its protein product is CATPGLQGANSPLHF.

V is TRBV30 and J is TRBJ1-3; the D is unclear. V dropped 2 bases and J dropped 0 bases, with 5 bases sitting between them. The CDR3 extends over 13 amino acids. CDR1 GTSNPN and CDR2 SVGIG come from the germline V gene (reference sequence). The CDR3 region has the DNA TGTGCCTGGAGTCAGTTCTCTGGAAACACCATATATTTT. It is translated as CAWSQFSGNTIYF.

This clone was counted a single time. The chain employs TRBV10-3 and TRBJ2-7, with 9 bases aligning to TRBD1. The CDR3 spans 13 residues. The J segment lost 3 bases and the V segment lost 4 bases, leaving 1 base of the junction unmatched. CDR1 is ENHRY, CDR2 SYGVKD, per germline. The DNA of the CDR3 is TGTGCCATCAGTGGGGGACAGGGCTACGAGCAGTACTTC. It encodes CAISGGQGYEQYF.

Turning to this clone: The sample holds other DNA sequences that translate to the same CDR3. The chain joins TRBV9 to TRBJ1-2; no firm D call. Germline assignment: CDR1 SGDLS and CDR2 YYNGEE. CDR3 length: 15 amino acids. V lost 0 bases and J 4 bases, leaving 13 bases between the germline ends. CDR3 DNA: TGTGCCAGCAGCGTAGGGCGGGCTGAGGGCTATGGCTACACCTTC. Translating gives CASSVGRAEGYGYTF. Variable domain in full (rest from reference TRBV9 and TRBJ1-2): DSGVTQTPKHLITATGQRVTLRCSPRSGDLSVYWYQQSLDQGLQFLIQYYNGEERAKGNILERFSAQQFPDLHSELNLSSLELGDSALYFCASSVGRAEGYGYTFGSGTRLTVV.